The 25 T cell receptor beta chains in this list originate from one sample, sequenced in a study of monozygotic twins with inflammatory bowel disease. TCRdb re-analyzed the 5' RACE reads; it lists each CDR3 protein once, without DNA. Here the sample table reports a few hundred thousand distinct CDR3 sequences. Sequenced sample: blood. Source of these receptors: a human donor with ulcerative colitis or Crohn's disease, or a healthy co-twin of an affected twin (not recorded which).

The CDR3: CSARDPRRTSTDTQYF. The chain carries TRBV20-1 and TRBJ2-3; TCRdb's assignment of TRBD1 cannot be checked, as there is no DNA. Germline assignment: CDR1 DFQATT and CDR2 SNEGSKA (reference sequence). The CDR3 spans 16 residues.

The CDR3 sequence is CSVSGQGGGKLFF. V gene TRBV29-1 combines with J gene TRBJ1-4; TCRdb's assignment of TRBD1 cannot be checked, as there is no DNA. This CDR3 region has 13 residues. Germline CDR1 and CDR2: SQVTM and ANQGSEA.

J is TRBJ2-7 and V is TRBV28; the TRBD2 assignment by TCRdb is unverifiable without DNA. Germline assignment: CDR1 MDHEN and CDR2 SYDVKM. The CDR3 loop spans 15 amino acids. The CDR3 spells CASSPSGRADYEQYF.

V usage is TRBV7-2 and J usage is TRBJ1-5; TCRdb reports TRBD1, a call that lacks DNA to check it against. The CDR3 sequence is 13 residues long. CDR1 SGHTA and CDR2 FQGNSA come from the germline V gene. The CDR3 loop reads CASSFEGEQPQHF.

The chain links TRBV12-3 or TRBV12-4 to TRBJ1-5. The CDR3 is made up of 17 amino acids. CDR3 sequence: CASRPLADGRSNQPQHF.

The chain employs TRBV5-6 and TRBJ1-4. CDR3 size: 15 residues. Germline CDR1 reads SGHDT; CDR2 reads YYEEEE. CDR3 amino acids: CASSLVPTEGEKLFF.

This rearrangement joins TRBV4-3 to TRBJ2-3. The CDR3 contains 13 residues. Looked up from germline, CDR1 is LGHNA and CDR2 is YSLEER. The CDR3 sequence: CASSQNAADTQYF.

CDR3 protein: CASSHRTGPSDTQYF. The V and J genes are TRBV27 and TRBJ2-3; TCRdb's D gene call, TRBD1, goes unchecked for lack of DNA. Germline CDR1 reads MNHEY; CDR2 reads SMNVEV (reference sequence). This CDR3 contains 15 residues.

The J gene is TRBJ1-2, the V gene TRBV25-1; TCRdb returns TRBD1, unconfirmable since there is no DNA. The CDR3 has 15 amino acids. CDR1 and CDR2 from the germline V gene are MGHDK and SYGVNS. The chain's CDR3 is CASSDNRGQGYGYTF.

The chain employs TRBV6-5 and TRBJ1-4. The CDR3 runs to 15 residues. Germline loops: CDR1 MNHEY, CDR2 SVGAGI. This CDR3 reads CASSYKRKANEKLFF.

CDR3 region: CASSFGGGEYQETQYF. The gene calls are TRBV5-1 and TRBJ2-5; the D call of TRBD1 rests on TCRdb alone, since no DNA is present to check it. The V gene's germline CDR1 is SGHRS and CDR2 YFSETQ. The CDR3 is 16 residues long.

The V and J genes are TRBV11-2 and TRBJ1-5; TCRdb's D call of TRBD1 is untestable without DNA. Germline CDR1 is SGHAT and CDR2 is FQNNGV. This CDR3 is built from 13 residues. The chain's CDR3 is CASSGQENQPQHF.

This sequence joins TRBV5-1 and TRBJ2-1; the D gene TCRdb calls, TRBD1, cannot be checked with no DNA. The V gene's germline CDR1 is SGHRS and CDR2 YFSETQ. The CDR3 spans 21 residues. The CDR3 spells CASSVSGQGFLREVRYNEQFF.

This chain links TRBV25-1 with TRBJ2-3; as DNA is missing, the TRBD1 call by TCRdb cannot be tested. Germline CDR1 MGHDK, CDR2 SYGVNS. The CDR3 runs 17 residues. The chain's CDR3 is CASSELAGVYGTDTQYF.

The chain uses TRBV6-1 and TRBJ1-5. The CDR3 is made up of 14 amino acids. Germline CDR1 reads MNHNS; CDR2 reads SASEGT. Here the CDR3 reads CASSAEVSNQPQHF.

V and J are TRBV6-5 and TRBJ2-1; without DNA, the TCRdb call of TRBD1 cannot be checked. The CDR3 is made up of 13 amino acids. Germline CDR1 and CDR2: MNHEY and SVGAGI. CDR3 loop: CASSYRGTTEQFF.

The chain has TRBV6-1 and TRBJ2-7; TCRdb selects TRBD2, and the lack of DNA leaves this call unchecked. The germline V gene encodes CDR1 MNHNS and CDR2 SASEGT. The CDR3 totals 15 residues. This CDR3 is CASSRNPSGGGEQYF.

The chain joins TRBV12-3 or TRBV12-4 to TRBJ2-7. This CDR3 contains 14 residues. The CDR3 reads CASSLRGLSYEQYF.

CDR3 protein: CASSYGGGVYGYTF. The gene calls are TRBV6-5 and TRBJ1-2; TCRdb's D call, TRBD1, is unchecked because there is no DNA. CDR1 is MNHEY, CDR2 SVGAGI, per germline. This CDR3 region has 14 residues.

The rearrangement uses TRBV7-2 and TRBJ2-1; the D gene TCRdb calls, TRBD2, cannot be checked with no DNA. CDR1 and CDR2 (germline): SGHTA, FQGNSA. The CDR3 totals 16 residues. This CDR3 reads CASSFGIAGGYNEQFF. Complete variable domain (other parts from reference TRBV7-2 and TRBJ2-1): GAGVSQSPSNKVTEKGKDVELRCDPISGHTALYWYRQSLGQGLEFLIYFQGNSAPDKSGLPSDRFSAERTGGSVSTLTIQRTQQEDSAVYLCASSFGIAGGYNEQFFGPGTRLTVL.

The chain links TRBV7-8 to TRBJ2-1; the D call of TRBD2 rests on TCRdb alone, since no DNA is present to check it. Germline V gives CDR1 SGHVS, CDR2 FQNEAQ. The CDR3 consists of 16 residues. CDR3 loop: CASSITSGGGAREQFF.

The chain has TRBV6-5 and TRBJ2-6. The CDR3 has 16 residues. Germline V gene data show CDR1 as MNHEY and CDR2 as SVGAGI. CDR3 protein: CASSSTYRSGANVLTF.

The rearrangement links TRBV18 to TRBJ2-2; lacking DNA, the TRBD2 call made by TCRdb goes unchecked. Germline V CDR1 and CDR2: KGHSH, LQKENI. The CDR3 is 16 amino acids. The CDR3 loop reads CASSSPGLAGAGELFF.

The CDR3 region is CASSPNSGPSSTDTQYF. The rearrangement uses TRBV7-6 and TRBJ2-3; TCRdb selects TRBD2, and the lack of DNA leaves this call unchecked. Germline CDR1 and CDR2: SGHVS and FNYEAQ. The CDR3 is 17 amino acids.

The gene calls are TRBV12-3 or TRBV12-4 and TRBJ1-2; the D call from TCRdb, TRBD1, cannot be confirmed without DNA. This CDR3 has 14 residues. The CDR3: CASRRTAANYGYTF.